These T cell receptor beta chains were read from a single sample in a study of T cell changes during pregnancy in multiple sclerosis. Profiling relied on immunoSEQ multiplex PCR, and the TCRdb table lists in-frame clones only, not all of them. The data show about 79,000 clones, roughly 93% seen once. Specimen: peripheral blood, collected in the second trimester of pregnancy. Receptors originate from a female donor in good health, enrolled as a control in a pregnancy study. Each CDR3 is given with its conserved first and last residue. A D gene is named only where the DNA matches it firmly. Only some rows state a clone size, as once, few, many or a class for expanded clones.

V,size,length,J,D,DNA,CDR3
TRBV30,-,13,TRBJ1-1,-,TGTGCCTGGGAACAGGGTATGAACACTGAAGCTTTCTTT,CAWEQGMNTEAFF
TRBV2,-,12,TRBJ2-7,-,TGTGCCAGCAGTTTCAGCGCTGTGGAGCAGTACTTC,CASSFSAVEQYF
TRBV18,-,15,TRBJ1-2,-,TGTGCCAGCTCACCACCGAACAGGGAAAACTATGGCTACACCTTC,CASSPPNRENYGYTF
TRBV6-4,-,16,TRBJ2-2,TRBD2,TGTGCCAGCACCCAACGCGGGGGATTAAACACCGGGGAGCTGTTTTTT,CASTQRGGLNTGELFF
TRBV14,-,13,TRBJ1-2,-,TGTGCCAGCAGCCAAGGACAGGACTTTGGCTACACCTTC,CASSQGQDFGYTF
TRBV11-3,once,14,TRBJ2-5,TRBD1,TGTGCCAGCAGCCCTAAGGACAGGGAAGAGACCCAGTACTTC,CASSPKDREETQYF
TRBV11-1,-,16,TRBJ2-6,-,TGTGCCAGCAGCCCACTGGAGACCTCTGGGGCCAACGTCCTGACTTTC,CASSPLETSGANVLTF
TRBV9,-,15,TRBJ1-6,-,TGTGCCAGCAGCGTAGATGCGGCTTATAATTCACCCCTCCACTTT,CASSVDAAYNSPLHF
TRBV5-4,once,15,TRBJ2-7,-,TGTGCCAGCAGCCCCGGGGGGAAGGGGGCCTACGAGCAGTACTTC,CASSPGGKGAYEQYF
TRBV19,-,14,TRBJ1-6,TRBD1,TGTGCCAGTAGAACAGGGACAGAGAATTCACCCCTCCACTTT,CASRTGTENSPLHF
TRBV5-1,-,16,TRBJ1-3,-,TGCGCCAGCAGCTTGTCTACAGGCTACTCTGGAAACACCATATATTTT,CASSLSTGYSGNTIYF
TRBV27,-,14,TRBJ1-5,-,TGTGCCAGCGGGCCCCGGGGGGATCTGCAGCCCCAGCATTTT,CASGPRGDLQPQHF
TRBV27,few,14,TRBJ2-7,-,TGTGCCAGCAGTTTCCAATACAGGGTGTGGGAGCAGTACTTC,CASSFQYRVWEQYF
TRBV9,-,14,TRBJ1-2,-,TGTGCCAGCAGCGGAAGGGACACTTACTATGGCTACACCTTC,CASSGRDTYYGYTF
TRBV7-9,-,16,TRBJ2-7,TRBD1,TGTGCCAGCAGCTTACAGGACCCCGGACAGGGGTACGAGCAGTACTTC,CASSLQDPGQGYEQYF
TRBV6-4,many,13,TRBJ2-2,-,TGTGCCAGCAGCGCGGGGAACACCGGGGAGCTGTTTTTT,CASSAGNTGELFF
TRBV5-1,-,15,TRBJ1-4,TRBD1,TGCGCCAGCAGCTTGGACAGGGGTGTAAATGAAAAACTGTTTTTT,CASSLDRGVNEKLFF
TRBV6-4,-,14,TRBJ1-2,-,TGTGCCAGCAGTGACTCGCAGGGGCGCTATGGCTACACCTTC,CASSDSQGRYGYTF
TRBV4-3,-,14,TRBJ2-5,-,TGCGCCAGCAGCCAAGGACGCCAGGGAGGGACCCAGTACTTC,CASSQGRQGGTQYF
TRBV9,-,14,TRBJ1-2,-,TGTGCCAGCAGCGTAGGAGAAGGGGGCTATGGCTACACCTTC,CASSVGEGGYGYTF
TRBV30,-,15,TRBJ2-7,TRBD1,TGTGCCTGGAGTCCTCTCAGGACAGGGCAGTACGAGCAGTACTTC,CAWSPLRTGQYEQYF
TRBV7-2,-,17,TRBJ2-3,TRBD1,TGTGCCAGCAGCTTAAGGACAGGGGTGGTCCGCACAGATACGCAGTATTTT,CASSLRTGVVRTDTQYF
TRBV10-3,-,13,TRBJ1-1,-,TGTGCCACCAAAGGGACACCCAACACTGAAGCTTTCTTT,CATKGTPNTEAFF
TRBV5-6,-,18,TRBJ2-1,TRBD1,TGTGCCAGCAGCTTGGGGACAGGGGGCGTCGGAGTAGGCAATGAGCAGTTCTTC,CASSLGTGGVGVGNEQFF
TRBV6-5,-,15,TRBJ2-1,-,TGTGCCAGCAGTTCGGCAGGGCTCTCCTACAATGAGCAGTTCTTC,CASSSAGLSYNEQFF
TRBV6-6,-,13,TRBJ1-5,-,TGTGCCAGCACTAGTCCCCCTAATCAGCCCCAGCATTTT,CASTSPPNQPQHF
TRBV4-1,-,14,TRBJ2-1,-,TGCGCCAGCAGCCAAGGTCGAGGGTTGGGGGAGCAGTTCTTC,CASSQGRGLGEQFF
TRBV6-5,-,14,TRBJ1-6,-,TGTGCCAGCAGTTACTCCCCAGGGGATTCACCCCTCCACTTT,CASSYSPGDSPLHF
TRBV6-5,-,15,TRBJ1-2,-,TGTGCCAGCAGCCCGTATGGGACTGCTAACTATGGCTACACCTTC,CASSPYGTANYGYTF
TRBV6-5,-,15,TRBJ1-6,-,TGTGCCAGCTGCACAGTCAGCCCCTATAATTCACCCCTCCACTTT,CASCTVSPYNSPLHF
TRBV28,-,14,TRBJ1-1,TRBD1,TGTACCAGCAGGGGACAGGGAACCTTATCTGAAGCTTTCTTT,CTSRGQGTLSEAFF
TRBV15,-,17,TRBJ2-2,TRBD2,TGTGCCACCAGCAGAGATCGGTGGGGGGGAGGGACCGGGGAGCTGTTTTTT,CATSRDRWGGGTGELFF
TRBV7-2,-,18,TRBJ1-6,TRBD1,TGTGCCAGCAGCCCCCCCAATCCCGACAGGGCTGGGAATTCACCCCTCCACTTT,CASSPPNPDRAGNSPLHF
TRBV4-1,-,16,TRBJ2-7,TRBD2,TGCGCCAGCAGCCAAGATAAAGCGGGGGGATTTTACGAGCAGTACTTC,CASSQDKAGGFYEQYF
TRBV30,-,14,TRBJ1-1,-,TGTGCCTCTACGTACAGGGTGTTGGGTGGTGAAGCTTTCTTT,CASTYRVLGGEAFF
TRBV12-5,-,16,TRBJ2-3,TRBD1,TGTGCTAGTGGCGGCCGACAGGGTCAATTGTCAGATACGCAGTATTTT,CASGGRQGQLSDTQYF
TRBV10-2,few,13,TRBJ1-1,-,TGCGCCAGCAGTGAGTTTACGGGCACTGAAGCTTTCTTT,CASSEFTGTEAFF
TRBV6-6,-,16,TRBJ2-4,TRBD1,TGTGCCAGCACCCTAGGAGGGAACAGGGGGCCTTCTGGTCAGTACTTC,CASTLGGNRGPSGQYF
TRBV30,once,15,TRBJ1-1,-,TGTGCCTGGACCACTCCCCCGGTCCAGAACACTGAAGCTTTCTTT,CAWTTPPVQNTEAFF
TRBV7-9,-,15,TRBJ2-7,-,TGTGCCAGCAGCTTAGTTCAGGGGTTTACCTACGAGCAGTACTTC,CASSLVQGFTYEQYF
TRBV5-1,-,13,TRBJ1-4,-,TGCGCCAGCAGCACTCAGTCGGGGGAAAAACTGTTTTTT,CASSTQSGEKLFF
TRBV9,-,15,TRBJ1-2,-,TGTGCCAGCAGCGAATCAGGGTATAAATCCTATGGCTACACCTTC,CASSESGYKSYGYTF
TRBV15,-,17,TRBJ2-3,TRBD2,TGTGCCACCAGGAAGGACGGGACTAGCGGGCTTCTGGGTACGCAGTATTTT,CATRKDGTSGLLGTQYF
TRBV30,-,15,TRBJ2-7,-,TGTGCCTGGAGCTCGATGGGGGGTCCTAGATACGAGCAGTACTTC,CAWSSMGGPRYEQYF
TRBV9,-,11,TRBJ1-5,-,TGTGCCAGCAGCGCTCATCAGCCCCAGCATTTT,CASSAHQPQHF
TRBV7-2,-,15,TRBJ1-2,TRBD1,TGTGCCAGCAGCTTAGAGCACAGGGGTTGGTATGGCTACACCTTC,CASSLEHRGWYGYTF
TRBV5-5,-,19,TRBJ2-6,-,TGTGCCAGCAGCCCCTCTCCCGCGCAGGGAGGACTCGGGGCCAACGTCCTGACTTTC,CASSPSPAQGGLGANVLTF
TRBV25-1,once,14,TRBJ1-3,TRBD1,TGTGCCACCGGACAGGGGAGCTCTGGAAACACCATATATTTT,CATGQGSSGNTIYF
TRBV11-3,-,14,TRBJ1-6,TRBD1,TGTGCCAGCAGCCCTTGGGACAGGAATTCACCCCTCCACTTT,CASSPWDRNSPLHF
TRBV5-4,-,15,TRBJ2-1,TRBD1,TGTGCCAGCAGCTCGGGACAGGGCTCCTACAATGAGCAGTTCTTC,CASSSGQGSYNEQFF
TRBV5-6,-,12,TRBJ1-3,-,TGTGCCAGCAGCTTTTCAGGAAACACCATATATTTT,CASSFSGNTIYF
TRBV29-1,-,14,TRBJ2-1,-,TGCAGCGTTGAAGAGGCGGGGCGATACAATGAGCAGTTCTTC,CSVEEAGRYNEQFF
TRBV30,-,11,TRBJ1-2,-,TGTGCCTGGGAGGATAACTATGGCTACACCTTC,CAWEDNYGYTF
TRBV7-9,-,16,TRBJ2-7,-,TGTGCCAGCAGCACGGACTTTACCCAAGAGGGTGACGAGCAGTACTTC,CASSTDFTQEGDEQYF
TRBV5-5,-,14,TRBJ1-2,-,TGTGCCAGCAGCTTGGGACGGGGGGACTATGGCTACACCTTC,CASSLGRGDYGYTF
TRBV5-6,-,16,TRBJ1-1,-,TGTGCCAGCAGCTTCGATATTGGAGGCTTGGGCACTGAAGCTTTCTTT,CASSFDIGGLGTEAFF
TRBV7-2,-,13,TRBJ2-7,TRBD2,TGTGCCAGCAGCGCCCGGGACTATACTGAGCAGTACTTC,CASSARDYTEQYF
TRBV7-2,-,15,TRBJ2-7,TRBD2,TGTGCCAGCAGCTTGCCGGGACTAGCTCATTACGAGCAGTACTTC,CASSLPGLAHYEQYF